These 28 T cell receptor beta chains came from one sample sequenced in a study of blood T cell repertoires in COVID-19. The assay was immunoSEQ multiplex PCR, and TCRdb's table has in-frame clones only and misses some. The table records some 200,000 clones, 70% to 90% of them present only once. The sample was peripheral blood. Source of these receptors: a woman in her 70s with COVID-19, enrolled during active disease.

This clone was counted between two and nine times. The chain combines TRBV6-2 or TRBV6-3 with TRBJ1-5; D ambiguous. This CDR3 contains 20 residues. Germline CDR1 reads MNHEY; CDR2 reads SVGEGT. With 6 bases removed from V and 2 bases from J, the gap between germline ends came to 29 bases. CDR3 coding DNA: TGTGCCAGCAGCGGGCCGGACGGAGCGGCGCGTCCTACGCGCAATCAGCCCCAGCATTTT. Its protein product is CASSGPDGAARPTRNQPQHF.

The chain combines TRBV18 with TRBJ2-1; tentative D call: TRBD2 (5 bases). The CDR3 has 13 amino acids. V was shortened by 3 bases and J by 9 bases, with 12 bases between the two germline ends. CDR1 and CDR2 (germline): KGHSH, LQKENI. CDR3 nucleotide sequence: TGTGCCAGCTCACCGGGAGCGGAGTTTGAGCAGTTCTTC. Translated: CASSPGAEFEQFF.

This sequence joins TRBV18 and TRBJ1-1; D is unresolved. The CDR3 spans 14 residues. Germline loops: CDR1 KGHSH, CDR2 LQKENI. V lost 2 bases and J 1 base, leaving 8 bases between the germline ends. The CDR3: CASSPGQKNTEAFF. Here the CDR3 DNA reads TGTGCCAGCTCACCAGGGCAGAAGAACACTGAAGCTTTCTTT.

The chain is built from TRBV6-5 and TRBJ1-1; TRBD1 is a possible D gene (5 bases). The V gene's germline CDR1 is MNHEY and CDR2 SVGAGI. This CDR3 is 15 amino acids long. V gave up 6 bases and J gave up 4 bases, with 18 bases separating them. CDR3 DNA sequence: TGTGCCAGCAGCGTGATAATGGGGGGAGGCACTGAAGCTTTCTTT. Translating gives CASSVIMGGGTEAFF.

This chain uses TRBV18 with TRBJ2-3; tentative D call: TRBD1 (5 bases). V shed 3 bases and J shed 1 base, with 14 bases lying between them. The CDR3 has 16 residues. Per the germline V gene, CDR1 is KGHSH and CDR2 is LQKENI. Here the CDR3 reads CASSPVTATRTDTQYF. The CDR3 region has the DNA TGTGCCAGCTCACCGGTGACAGCCACTCGCACAGATACGCAGTATTTT.

This chain links TRBV3-1 (or the pseudogene TRBV3-2) with TRBJ1-2; TRBD1 aligns across 7 bases. The CDR3 has 15 amino acids. The V and J ends lost 1 base and 5 bases, in that order; junction bases with no gene match: 7. The germline gives CDR1 LGHDT, CDR2 YNNKEL (reference sequence). CDR3 sequence reads: CASSQGLGQPYGYTF. The CDR3 DNA reads as TGTGCCAGCAGCCAAGGGCTGGGACAGCCATATGGCTACACCTTC.

The chain couples TRBV6-5 to TRBJ2-5, with D maybe TRBD1 (6 bases). The germline gives CDR1 MNHEY, CDR2 SVGAGI. The CDR3 consists of 15 residues. V shed 6 bases and J shed 1 base, with 15 bases lying between them. The CDR3 nucleotides are TGTGCCAGCAGCCAAACAGGGACAACCCAAGAGACCCAGTACTTC. Translated, it gives CASSQTGTTQETQYF.

The V gene is TRBV4-2, the J gene TRBJ1-3; a weak D match, TRBD1 (5 bases). Germline CDR1 LGHNA, CDR2 YNFKEQ. The CDR3 is 16 amino acids. The V gene lost 1 base and the J gene lost 4 bases, with 14 bases spanning the gap. For the CDR3, the DNA is TGTGCCAGCAGCCAAGTCAGGGCCTCGTCAGGAAACACCATATATTTT. This sequence encodes CASSQVRASSGNTIYF.

V is TRBV27 and J is TRBJ1-3, with D possibly being TRBD1 (6 bases). V lost 5 bases, J lost 4 bases, and 21 bases lay in between. CDR3 size: 17 residues. Per germline, CDR1 MNHEY and CDR2 SMNVEV (reference sequence). The CDR3 DNA follows: TGTGCCAGCAGTCCCCGGACAGACCTAGCGGCCGGAAACACCATATATTTT. Protein product: CASSPRTDLAAGNTIYF.

The chain joins TRBV7-2 to TRBJ2-3; D uncertain. The V gene lost 0 bases and the J gene lost 5 bases, with 9 bases spanning the gap. The CDR3 loop spans 14 amino acids. Germline V gene data show CDR1 as SGHTA and CDR2 as FQGNSA. CDR3 loop: CASSLAGPGDTQYF. CDR3 coding DNA: TGTGCCAGCAGCTTAGCTGGGCCTGGAGATACGCAGTATTTT.

V and J are TRBV24-1 and TRBJ2-2; the match to TRBD2 covers 8 bases. Germline-derived CDR1 and CDR2 are KGHDR and SFDVKD. This CDR3 has 15 residues. The V gene end was trimmed by 9 bases and the J gene end by 1 base; junction bases not matched to a gene: 6. For the CDR3, the DNA is TGTGCCACCGGGTCCGGGGGGGTGAACACCGGGGAGCTGTTTTTT. Its protein is CATGSGGVNTGELFF.

The sample holds one count of this clone. The chain employs TRBV19 and TRBJ2-7, with a weak D call TRBD2 (5 bases). Per the germline V gene, CDR1 is LNHDA and CDR2 is SQIVND (reference sequence). The CDR3 loop spans 12 amino acids. The V end was cut by 6 bases, the J end by 3 bases, with 9 bases between. In DNA, the CDR3 is TGTGCCAGTAGCCGAGGGTACTACGAGCAGTACTTC. Translated: CASSRGYYEQYF.

The CDR3 region is CASSIGPLYEQYF. CDR3 coding DNA: TGTGCCAGTAGTATAGGGCCTCTTTACGAGCAGTACTTC. This chain uses TRBV19 with TRBJ2-7; no clear D gene. This CDR3 spans 13 amino acids. The V gene lost 1 base and the J gene lost 4 bases, with 8 bases spanning the gap. Germline V gene data show CDR1 as LNHDA and CDR2 as SQIVND (reference sequence). The whole variable domain, remainder taken from reference TRBV19 and TRBJ2-7, is DGGITQSPKYLFRKEGQNVTLSCEQNLNHDAMYWYRQDPGQGLRLIYYSQIVNDFQKGDIAEGYSVSREKKESFPLTVTSAQKNPTAFYLCASSIGPLYEQYFGPGTRLTVT.

The chain has TRBV6-5 and TRBJ1-1; possibly TRBD1 for D (5 bases). The CDR3 has 15 amino acids. V dropped 8 bases and J dropped 0 bases, with 16 bases sitting between them. Per the germline V gene, CDR1 is MNHEY and CDR2 is SVGAGI. CDR3 nucleotides: TGTGCCAGCCACCTCAGTAGCAGGGTGAACACTGAAGCTTTCTTT. Translated: CASHLSSRVNTEAFF.

The rearrangement links TRBV12-3 or TRBV12-4 to TRBJ1-5; unclear D gene. V was trimmed by 6 bases and J by 7 bases, leaving 13 bases between them. This CDR3 is 13 amino acids long. This CDR3 is CASSQSLGQPQHF. Written as DNA, the CDR3 is TGTGCCAGCAGCCAATCCCTCGGGCAGCCCCAGCATTTT.

This clone has only a few counts. The V and J genes are TRBV6-2 or TRBV6-3 and TRBJ1-6; 7 positions match TRBD1. Germline values: CDR1 MNHEY, CDR2 SVGEGT. J gave up 9 bases and V 5 bases, and 10 bases lay outside the gene matches. This CDR3 has 15 amino acids. This chain's CDR3 is CASSQYRGMSSPLHF. Here the CDR3 DNA reads TGTGCCAGCAGTCAATACAGGGGTATGAGTTCACCCCTCCACTTT.

This chain uses TRBV24-1 with TRBJ2-2; D is unresolved. Germline V lookup: CDR1 KGHDR, CDR2 SFDVKD. The V end lost 1 base, the J end lost 5 bases, and 10 bases lay between the germline ends. The length of the CDR3 is 15 residues. CDR3 protein: CATSDFTRRTGELFF. The CDR3 DNA follows: TGTGCCACCAGTGATTTTACGCGAAGAACCGGGGAGCTGTTTTTT.

The sample holds one count of this clone. The chain uses TRBV11-3 and TRBJ2-3; D might be TRBD2 (5 bases). Looked up from germline, CDR1 is SGHNT and CDR2 is YENEEA. The CDR3 is made up of 12 amino acids. V lost 8 bases and J 0 bases, leaving 6 bases between the germline ends. CDR3 nucleotides: TGTGCCAGCGGAGGTAGCACAGATACGCAGTATTTT. Residues: CASGGSTDTQYF. The full variable domain, completed using reference TRBV11-3 and TRBJ2-3, is EAGVVQSPRYKIIEKKQPVAFWCNPISGHNTLYWYLQNLGQGPELLIRYENEEAVDDSQLPKDRFSAERLKGVDSTLKIQPAELGDSAVYLCASGGSTDTQYFGPGTRLTVL.

The chain is built from TRBV7-2 and TRBJ2-7; 7 bases line up with TRBD2. Trimming at V came to 4 bases and at J to 2 bases, leaving 2 bases not matched to a gene. CDR3 length: 13 residues. CDR1 and CDR2 (germline): SGHTA, FQGNSA. The CDR3 nucleotides read TGTGCCAGCAGCTCCCGGGAGGCCTACGAGCAGTACTTC. It translates to CASSSREAYEQYF.

The V gene is TRBV27, the J gene TRBJ2-1; 10 bases line up with TRBD2. Germline CDR1 and CDR2: MNHEY and SMNVEV (reference sequence). The junction had 8 bases not matched to a gene; V was cut back by 7 bases and J by 2 bases. The CDR3 covers 16 residues. The CDR3 loop is CASTQRGTSAYNEQFF. The CDR3 nucleotides read TGTGCCAGCACTCAACGGGGGACTAGCGCCTACAATGAGCAGTTCTTC.

The V call is TRBV29-1, the J call TRBJ2-1; no clear D. The germline gives CDR1 SQVTM, CDR2 ANQGSEA. This CDR3 is 16 amino acids long. Trimming stripped 0 bases from V and 5 bases from J, with 17 bases between. CDR3 loop: CSVEDWQSRTDNEQFF. The CDR3 DNA reads as TGCAGCGTTGAAGATTGGCAGTCAAGAACCGACAATGAGCAGTTCTTC.

This sequence joins TRBV7-3 and TRBJ1-2, with TRBD1 as a possible D gene (6 bases). V was clipped by 5 bases and J by 0 bases, with 25 bases between them. The V gene's germline CDR1 is SGHTA and CDR2 FQGTGA. This CDR3 is 19 amino acids long. CDR3 DNA sequence: TGTGCCAGCAGCCCTACAGCCATGGACAGAGCACTAGCTAACTATGGCTACACCTTC. This encodes CASSPTAMDRALANYGYTF.

The J gene is TRBJ1-2, the V gene TRBV18, with 7 bases aligning to TRBD1. The CDR3 is 14 amino acids. Trimming took 2 bases from V and 6 from J; bases not matched to a gene: 6. Germline V lookup: CDR1 KGHSH, CDR2 LQKENI. CDR3 loop: CASSPTGATHGYTF. The CDR3 bases are TGTGCCAGCTCACCAACAGGGGCCACGCATGGCTACACCTTC.

This clone has a single count. This chain connects TRBV6-2 or TRBV6-3 to TRBJ1-4; D uncertain. Germline V gene data show CDR1 as MNHEY and CDR2 as SVGEGT. CDR3 length: 14 residues. The V gene lost 1 base and the J gene lost 7 bases, with 10 bases spanning the gap. The CDR3 spells CASSYLRGREKLFF. CDR3 coding DNA: TGTGCCAGCAGTTACTTACGGGGTCGTGAAAAACTGTTTTTT.

The chain uses TRBV4-2 and TRBJ2-7; D unclear. The V gene's germline CDR1 is LGHNA and CDR2 YNFKEQ. The CDR3 loop spans 17 amino acids. The germline V and J ends were trimmed by 0 bases and 3 bases, with 18 bases remaining between them. CDR3 sequence reads: CASSQDPGLAALYEQYF. For the CDR3, the DNA is TGTGCCAGCAGCCAAGATCCCGGGTTAGCAGCCCTCTACGAGCAGTACTTC.

The chain employs TRBV7-3 and TRBJ2-1; TRBD2 is a possible D gene (5 bases). Germline V gives CDR1 SGHTA, CDR2 FQGTGA. Trimming removed 5 bases at V and 10 bases at J, with 18 bases between. The CDR3 spans 14 residues. As DNA, the CDR3 is TGTGCCAGCAGCCCCCCCGGACTTCACCGGGAGCAGTTCTTC. This codes for CASSPPGLHREQFF.

This sequence joins TRBV18 and TRBJ2-2; possible D gene TRBD2, 5 bases. The CDR3 extends over 15 amino acids. Per germline, CDR1 KGHSH and CDR2 LQKENI. Trimming pared 5 bases from V and 3 bases from J, leaving 13 bases between. CDR3 in amino acids: CASSAYKEDTGELFF. CDR3 bases: TGTGCCAGCTCAGCCTACAAGGAGGACACCGGGGAGCTGTTTTTT.

The CDR3 DNA reads as TGTGCCAGCAGCAAAAGGGGACGGGGGACCTGCACAGATACGCAGTATTTT. Translation: CASSKRGRGTCTDTQYF. V and J are TRBV21-1 and TRBJ2-3; the D call of TRBD2 is as the table states it, not checked on the DNA. TRBV21-1 is deemed a pseudogene. The CDR3 covers 17 residues.